One and the same sample provided the 20 T cell receptor beta chains below, sequenced in a study of blood T cell repertoires in COVID-19. Here immunoSEQ multiplex PCR was the method, and the copy in TCRdb shows in-frame clones only, minus some. This table has about 120,000 clones, 70% to 90% appearing once. Sample: peripheral blood. The receptor set was obtained from a woman aged 45-65 years with acute or convalescent COVID-19.

The chain couples TRBV7-9 to TRBJ1-1, with TRBD1 as a possible D gene (6 bases). CDR1 SEHNR and CDR2 FQNEAQ come from the germline V gene (reference sequence). The CDR3 totals 16 residues. V dropped 5 bases and J dropped 1 base, with 17 bases sitting between them. CDR3 sequence (DNA): TGTGCCAGCAGCCCTCCCCGGGGGGCACCGAACACTGAAGCTTTCTTT. Translating it yields CASSPPRGAPNTEAFF. Based on the CDR3 plus reference TRBV7-9 and TRBJ1-1, the full variable domain is DTGVSQNPRHKITKRGQNVTFRCDPISEHNRLYWYRQTLGQGPEFLTYFQNEAQLEKSRLLSDRFSAERPKGSFSTLEIQRTEQGDSAMYLCASSPPRGAPNTEAFFGQGTRLTVV.

The chain carries TRBV30 and TRBJ2-6; D uncertain. Germline V gene data show CDR1 as GTSNPN and CDR2 as SVGIG (reference sequence). The V and J ends lost 2 bases and 4 bases respectively, with 9 bases between them. The CDR3 is 14 amino acids. The CDR3 DNA is TGTGCCTGGAGTTTCAGATCCGGGGCCAACGTCCTGACTTTC. It specifies CAWSFRSGANVLTF.

The gene calls are TRBV28 and TRBJ2-2; D is unclear. Germline V gives CDR1 MDHEN, CDR2 SYDVKM. This CDR3 comprises 12 residues. Trimming pared 7 bases from V and 3 bases from J, leaving 6 bases between. Written as DNA, the CDR3 is TGTGCCAGCACCGTATACACCGGGGAGCTGTTTTTT. It codes for CASTVYTGELFF. Full variable domain (outside the CDR3, taken from reference TRBV28 and TRBJ2-2): DVKVTQSSRYLVKRTGEKVFLECVQDMDHENMFWYRQDPGLGLRLIYFSYDVKMKEKGDIPEGYSVSREKKERFSLILESASTNQTSMYLCASTVYTGELFFGEGSRLTVL.

V usage is TRBV11-2 and J usage is TRBJ2-1; D gene uncertain. Germline CDR1 reads SGHAT; CDR2 reads FQNNGV. The CDR3 extends over 11 amino acids. V dropped 3 bases and J dropped 7 bases, with 4 bases sitting between them. CDR3 region: CASSFRNEQFF. The CDR3 bases are TGTGCCAGCAGCTTCCGTAATGAGCAGTTCTTC.

This clone has a handful of counts. In nucleotides, the CDR3 is TGTGCCAGTAGTATCGCAAGGGGGCGTCACACTGAAGCTTTCTTT. Its translation is CASSIARGRHTEAFF. The chain has TRBV19 and TRBJ1-1; 7 positions match TRBD1. The length of the CDR3 is 15 residues. CDR1 is LNHDA, CDR2 SQIVND, per germline (reference sequence). With 3 bases clipped from V and 3 bases from J, the junction kept 7 bases outside the gene matches.

The gene calls are TRBV5-6 and TRBJ1-1; possible D gene TRBD1, 5 bases. CDR1 is SGHDT and CDR2 is YYEEEE in the germline V gene. The CDR3 contains 14 residues. V was trimmed by 1 base and J by 8 bases, leaving 15 bases between them. CDR3 region: CASSLIDRQSEAFF. Written as DNA, the CDR3 is TGTGCCAGCAGCTTGATTGACCGACAGTCAGAAGCTTTCTTT.

The chain carries TRBV28 and TRBJ1-1; D is possibly TRBD1 (6 bases). The CDR3 contains 15 residues. Germline CDR1 MDHEN, CDR2 SYDVKM. V was clipped by 6 bases and J by 2 bases, with 16 bases between them. The CDR3 loop reads CASRLTGTINTEAFF. The CDR3 DNA is TGTGCCAGCAGACTCACCGGGACAATAAACACTGAAGCTTTCTTT. Using reference TRBV28 and TRBJ1-1 for the parts outside the CDR3, the full variable domain is DVKVTQSSRYLVKRTGEKVFLECVQDMDHENMFWYRQDPGLGLRLIYFSYDVKMKEKGDIPEGYSVSREKKERFSLILESASTNQTSMYLCASRLTGTINTEAFFGQGTRLTVV.

The rearrangement links TRBV9 to TRBJ2-1, with 8 bases matching TRBD1. Looked up from germline, CDR1 is SGDLS and CDR2 is YYNGEE. J gave up 3 bases and V 2 bases, and 4 bases lay outside the gene matches. The CDR3 sequence is 15 residues long. CDR3 nucleotides: TGTGCCAGCAGCGTCGGACAGGGCGTCTACAATGAGCAGTTCTTC. Protein sequence: CASSVGQGVYNEQFF.

This chain links TRBV13 with TRBJ1-2; no reliable D call. Trimming took 4 bases from V and 4 from J, leaving 16 bases between them. CDR1 is PRHDT and CDR2 is FYEKMQ in the germline V gene (reference sequence). CDR3 length: 15 residues. CDR3 loop: CASSSSAGPIYGYTF. The CDR3 region has the DNA TGTGCCAGCAGCTCTTCAGCAGGTCCGATCTATGGCTACACCTTC.

The gene calls are TRBV6-5 and TRBJ2-2; D not certain. The germline V and J ends were trimmed by 7 bases and 1 base, with 10 bases remaining between them. This CDR3 comprises 14 residues. Per the germline V gene, CDR1 is MNHEY and CDR2 is SVGAGI. The CDR3 coding sequence is TGTGCCAGCATCAAAGACTGGAACACCGGGGAGCTGTTTTTT. Amino acid sequence: CASIKDWNTGELFF.

The CDR3 DNA is TGTGCCAGCAGCTTAGGGGGGCGGTATAACAATCAGCCCCAGCATTTT. This gives the protein CASSLGGRYNNQPQHF. The rearrangement joins TRBV7-8 to TRBJ1-5, with D maybe TRBD1 (6 bases). Per the germline V gene, CDR1 is SGHVS and CDR2 is FQNEAQ. Trimming took off 1 base at V and 3 bases at J, with 13 bases between the two ends. CDR3 length: 16 amino acids.

The CDR3 reads CASSRTGTDISPLHF. The CDR3 DNA reads TGTGCCAGCAGCCGTACCGGGACAGACATTTCACCCCTCCACTTT. The chain joins TRBV27 to TRBJ1-6; 7 bases line up with TRBD1. With V trimmed by 6 bases and J by 9 bases, 11 bases remained unmatched. From germline, CDR1 is MNHEY and CDR2 SMNVEV (reference sequence). The CDR3 runs 15 residues.

This sequence joins TRBV3-1 (or the pseudogene TRBV3-2) and TRBJ1-1; TRBD1 aligns across 8 bases. This CDR3 contains 14 residues. Germline V gene sequence: CDR1 LGHDT, CDR2 YNNKEL (reference sequence). Trimming removed 3 bases from V and 4 bases from J; junction bases left unmatched: 4. CDR3 in DNA: TGTGCCAGCAGCCAGCAGGGGGCGAGCACTGAAGCTTTCTTT. It is translated as CASSQQGASTEAFF.

The CDR3 DNA sequence: TGTGCCACCAGCAGAGAAGGCGAAAGCTTCGGGGGGTACTTC. Protein product: CATSREGESFGGYF. This chain connects TRBV15 to TRBJ2-7, with a possible D match to TRBD2 (6 bases). The CDR3 consists of 14 residues. Germline V lookup: CDR1 LNHNV, CDR2 YYDKDF (reference sequence). V lost 0 bases, J lost 12 bases, and 18 bases lay in between.

The chain recombines TRBV10-1 with TRBJ1-5; TRBD1 is a possible D gene (5 bases). Germline CDR1 is WNHNN and CDR2 is SYGVQD (reference sequence). The CDR3 consists of 16 residues. Between the trimmed V and J ends, which lost 4 bases and 0 bases, there was a span of 13 bases. As DNA, the CDR3 is TGCGCCAGCAGTGTGTCGGACAACCATAGCAATCAGCCCCAGCATTTT. It specifies CASSVSDNHSNQPQHF.

The V and J genes are TRBV3-1 (or the pseudogene TRBV3-2) and TRBJ1-6, with a possible D match to TRBD1 (5 bases). Germline V CDR1 and CDR2: LGHDT, YNNKEL (reference sequence). Trimming took off 4 bases at V and 10 bases at J, with 17 bases between the two ends. The CDR3 spans 15 residues. The CDR3 DNA reads as TGTGCCAGCAGCCCTTTAGGGGTTGTGGGATCACCCCTCCACTTT. Protein sequence: CASSPLGVVGSPLHF.

The chain joins TRBV24-1 to TRBJ2-1; 8 bases line up with TRBD1. The trim removed 4 bases at V and 5 bases at J, leaving 6 bases unmatched. The germline CDR1 and CDR2 sequences are KGHDR and SFDVKD. The CDR3 spans 15 residues. The CDR3 DNA reads as TGTGCCACCAGTGACTGGACAGGGCCGAACAATGAGCAGTTCTTC. Its protein product is CATSDWTGPNNEQFF.

This rearrangement joins TRBV6-5 to TRBJ1-1, with D possibly TRBD1 on 5 matching bases. Germline V gene sequence: CDR1 MNHEY, CDR2 SVGAGI. The V end lost 6 bases, the J end lost 6 bases, and 17 bases lay between the germline ends. The CDR3 totals 14 residues. CDR3 sequence: CASSPQDEKAEAFF. CDR3 bases: TGTGCCAGCAGCCCACAGGATGAGAAGGCTGAAGCTTTCTTT.

This clone was seen just once. The chain carries TRBV7-9 and TRBJ1-1, with D maybe TRBD1 (5 bases). Germline CDR1 is SEHNR and CDR2 is FQNEAQ (reference sequence). CDR3 length equals 13 residues. Trimming removed 1 base from V and 8 bases from J, with 11 bases in between. In DNA form, the CDR3 reads TGTGCCAGCAGCTTAGGGGGCAGACCAGAAGCTTTCTTT. Translated: CASSLGGRPEAFF.

The chain recombines TRBV10-3 with TRBJ2-5; 8 bases fit TRBD1. J gave up 3 bases and V 10 bases, and 7 bases lay outside the gene matches. CDR1 is ENHRY and CDR2 is SYGVKD in the germline V gene. The CDR3 has 13 amino acids. CDR3 sequence: CATETDREETQYF. The CDR3 DNA is TGTGCCACGGAAACGGACAGGGAAGAGACCCAGTACTTC.